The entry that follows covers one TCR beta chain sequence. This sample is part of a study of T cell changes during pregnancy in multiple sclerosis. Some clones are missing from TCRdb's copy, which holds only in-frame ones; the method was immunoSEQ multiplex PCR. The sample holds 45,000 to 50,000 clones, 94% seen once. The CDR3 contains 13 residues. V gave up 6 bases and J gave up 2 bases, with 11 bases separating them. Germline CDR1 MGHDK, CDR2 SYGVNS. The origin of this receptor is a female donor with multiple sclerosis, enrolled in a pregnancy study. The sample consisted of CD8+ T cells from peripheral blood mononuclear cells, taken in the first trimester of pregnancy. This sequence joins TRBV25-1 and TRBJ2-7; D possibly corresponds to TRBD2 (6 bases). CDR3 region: CASRGGTTYEQYF. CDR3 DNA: TGTGCCAGCAGAGGAGGGACCACCTACGAGCAGTACTTC.